These T cell receptor beta chains were read from a single sample in a study of cytomegalovirus exposure and HLA in healthy donors. Assay used: immunoSEQ multiplex PCR; TCRdb lists only in-frame clones, some missing. Here the sample spans a few hundred thousand clones, 82% being singletons. The sequenced sample was PBMCs. The receptors derive from a woman in her forties in good health and CMV-seronegative. Both conserved end residues are part of each CDR3. Each record gives: J gene, D gene, clone size, V gene, CDR3 DNA, CDR3 protein. The D gene is left open where the match is weak. Only part of the rows carry a size: once, few, many, or a class if the clone is expanded.

TRBJ1-3 | TRBD1 | - | TRBV25-1 | TGTGCCAGCAGTGGAGACAGGGATCGCTGGGGCACCATATATTTT | CASSGDRDRWGTIYF
TRBJ1-5 | - | - | TRBV30 | TGTGCCTGGAGATCCCAGGCTCTCAATCAGCCCCAGCATTTT | CAWRSQALNQPQHF
TRBJ1-5 | TRBD1 | - | TRBV19 | TGTGCCAGTACCCCACAGGGGAGAAGTATGGATCAGCCCCAGCATTTT | CASTPQGRSMDQPQHF
TRBJ1-2 | - | - | TRBV29-1 | TGCAGCGTTGAGGGAAGACAGACGTATGGCTACACCTTC | CSVEGRQTYGYTF
TRBJ2-1 | - | - | TRBV30 | TGTGCCTGGAACAAAATCAGGGGAAATGAGCAGTTCTTC | CAWNKIRGNEQFF
TRBJ1-2 | TRBD1 | - | TRBV4-3 | TGCGCCAGCAGCCAAGCTCTGACAGGGGGCAGACAGTATGGCTACACCTTC | CASSQALTGGRQYGYTF
TRBJ2-2 | TRBD2 | once | TRBV28 | TGTGCCAGCAGGCCGGGACTAGCGGGGGCCGGGGAGCTGTTTTTT | CASRPGLAGAGELFF
TRBJ1-2 | - | - | TRBV5-6 | TGTGCCAGCAGCTTGGCCCCGGTCTCTAACTATGGCTACACCTTC | CASSLAPVSNYGYTF
TRBJ2-1 | TRBD2 | - | TRBV2 | TGTGCCAGCGGTACCTCGGGGGGGCCTTGGGAGCAGTTCTTC | CASGTSGGPWEQFF
TRBJ2-2 | - | - | TRBV18 | TGTGCCAGCTCACCAGTCGCGAAATCGAACACCGGGGAGCTGTTTTTT | CASSPVAKSNTGELFF
TRBJ2-7 | TRBD1 | - | TRBV27 | TGTGCCAGCAGGCTCGCGGACAGGAGCTACGAGCAGTACTTC | CASRLADRSYEQYF
TRBJ1-6 | - | - | TRBV6-1 | TGTGCCAGCAGTGGGGTCGTCAGGTTCCTTAATTCACCCCTCCACTTT | CASSGVVRFLNSPLHF
TRBJ1-5 | - | once | TRBV6-1 | TGTGCCAGCACCGCCTGGACAGACTACAATCAGCCCCAGCATTTT | CASTAWTDYNQPQHF
TRBJ1-3 | - | - | TRBV12-5 | TGTGCTAGTGGTTCAGGTGGAAACACCATATATTTT | CASGSGGNTIYF
TRBJ2-1 | TRBD1 | - | TRBV18 | TGTGCCAGCTCACCACAGACAGGGGTCTACAATGAGCAGTTCTTC | CASSPQTGVYNEQFF
TRBJ1-2 | TRBD1 | - | TRBV25-1 | TGTGCCAGCAGTCCGATCGGACAGGGCCGGGGCTACACCTTC | CASSPIGQGRGYTF
TRBJ2-1 | TRBD2 | - | TRBV11-2 | TGTGCCAGCAGCTTAGTGGTGAGGAGCGGGGGGGCAAATGAGCAGTTCTTC | CASSLVVRSGGANEQFF
TRBJ1-6 | - | - | TRBV5-4 | TGTGCCAGCAGCTTCCGGGAGAGGCAGCCATATAATTCACCCCTCCACTTT | CASSFRERQPYNSPLHF
TRBJ2-1 | TRBD1 | - | TRBV7-9 | TGTGCCAGCAGCTCGTCCGGGACAGGGCGGAATGAGCAGTTCTTC | CASSSSGTGRNEQFF
TRBJ2-2 | - | once | TRBV9 | TGTGCCAGCAGCAAAGGGGGTGGGGTCGAGGAGCTGTTTTTT | CASSKGGGVEELFF
TRBJ1-1 | - | few | TRBV6-6 | TGTGCCAGCAGTTACTTGAGGGATGAAGCTTTCTTT | CASSYLRDEAFF
TRBJ1-2 | - | - | TRBV5-5 | TGTGCCAGCAGCTTGGGAGGTCTGGGGGGCTATGGCTACACCTTC | CASSLGGLGGYGYTF
TRBJ2-7 | TRBD1 | - | TRBV14 | TGTGCCAGCAGCCAATCCGGGACAGGGAATATTTGGCAGTACTTC | CASSQSGTGNIWQYF
TRBJ1-2 | - | - | TRBV9 | TGTGCCAGCAGCGCCCAGTGGGGCAGGGACTACACCTTC | CASSAQWGRDYTF
TRBJ1-1 | - | - | TRBV19 | TGTGCCAGTAGTTGGGGCCCTGAAGCTTTCTTT | CASSWGPEAFF
TRBJ2-1 | TRBD2 | - | TRBV7-9 | TGTGCCAGCAGCTTAGCCCTAGGACTAGCGGGCAATGAGCAGTTCTTC | CASSLALGLAGNEQFF
TRBJ2-7 | TRBD1 | - | TRBV7-9 | TGTGCCAGCGGGGACAGTCTCCTCCCCGAGCAGTACTTC | CASGDSLLPEQYF
TRBJ2-2 | - | - | TRBV19 | TGTGCCAGGGCGGACAGAAAGTTTGACACCGGGGAGCTGTTTTTT | CARADRKFDTGELFF
TRBJ1-1 | TRBD1 | - | TRBV5-1 | TGCGCCAGCAGTCTTGCAGGGGGGTACACTGAAGCTTTCTTT | CASSLAGGYTEAFF
TRBJ2-5 | - | - | TRBV4-3 | TGCGCCAGCAGCCAAGATCCGAAGTCGGGAGAGACCCAGTACTTC | CASSQDPKSGETQYF
TRBJ2-1 | TRBD1 | - | TRBV15 | TGTGCCACCAGCGGGACAGGGGGCAGATTTGGAAATGAGCAGTTCTTC | CATSGTGGRFGNEQFF
TRBJ2-7 | - | - | TRBV19 | TGTGCCAGTAGTACTCAGGGGTCCCGTCTCTACGAGCAGTACTTC | CASSTQGSRLYEQYF
TRBJ2-1 | - | - | TRBV2 | TGTGCCAGCAAAGCGTACGATGAGCAGTTCTTC | CASKAYDEQFF
TRBJ1-2 | TRBD1 | - | TRBV5-6 | TGTGCCAGCAGCCGGACAGGGGGATATGGCTACACCTTC | CASSRTGGYGYTF
TRBJ2-4 | - | - | TRBV7-9 | TGTGCCAGCAGCTTGGCAGAAAACATTCAGTACTTC | CASSLAENIQYF
TRBJ1-1 | - | - | TRBV6-5 | TGTGCCAGCAGTTCGAGCGGAAACACTGAAGCTTTCTTT | CASSSSGNTEAFF
TRBJ2-6 | - | - | TRBV6-5 | TGTGCCAGCAGCCAGACCGGCGGTGGGGCCAACGTCCTGACTTTC | CASSQTGGGANVLTF
TRBJ1-2 | - | once | TRBV2 | TGTGCCAGCACCCCGAGGAGGGCCCCTCCTGGCTACACCTTC | CASTPRRAPPGYTF
TRBJ2-1 | - | - | TRBV29-1 | TGCAGCGTGAGAGGGGTGGGGGGCTCCTACAATGAGCAGTTCTTC | CSVRGVGGSYNEQFF
TRBJ1-2 | TRBD1 | once | TRBV5-1 | TGCGCCAGCAGCTACACGACAGGGAACTATGGCTACACCTTC | CASSYTTGNYGYTF
TRBJ1-1 | TRBD1 | few | TRBV9 | TGTGCCAGCAGCCAGGGGACAGGGGTCACTGAAGCTTTCTTT | CASSQGTGVTEAFF
TRBJ1-4 | - | few | TRBV2 | TGTGCCAGCACAAAGGGGGTTGTTGAAAAACTGTTTTTT | CASTKGVVEKLFF
TRBJ2-1 | - | - | TRBV7-2 | TGTGCCAGCAGCTTGAGGCGAGGGAATGAGCAGTTCTTC | CASSLRRGNEQFF
TRBJ1-2 | - | - | TRBV5-1 | TGCGCCAGCAGCCCCTGGGGCGAAGGCGATGGCTACACCTTC | CASSPWGEGDGYTF
TRBJ2-7 | - | once | TRBV4-1 | TGCGCCAGCAGCCCCACAGGGCTCTCCTACGAGCAGTACTTC | CASSPTGLSYEQYF
TRBJ2-7 | TRBD2 | - | TRBV14 | TGTGCCAGCAGCCCCTTTGGGGGGGGACTTATCGAGCAGTACTTC | CASSPFGGGLIEQYF
TRBJ1-6 | TRBD1 | few | TRBV6-5 | TGTGCCAGCAGTTACTTGACAGGGGGCCTCCACTTT | CASSYLTGGLHF
TRBJ1-2 | - | - | TRBV4-1 | TGCGCCAGCAGCCAAGATCAGGGGAACTATGGCTACACCTTC | CASSQDQGNYGYTF
TRBJ2-5 | TRBD1 | - | TRBV2 | TGTGCCAGCAGTGAAACCTATGGACAGGGCCAGGAGACCCAGTACTTC | CASSETYGQGQETQYF
TRBJ2-7 | TRBD2 | - | TRBV4-1 | TGCGCCAGCAGCCCCGGGACTAGCGGGGCCTACGAGCAGTACTTC | CASSPGTSGAYEQYF
TRBJ1-3 | TRBD1 | - | TRBV30 | TGTGCCTGGAGAAATGGGACAGGACTAAACACCATATATTTT | CAWRNGTGLNTIYF